The clone carrying this T cell receptor beta chain was counted between two and nine times. Its antigen is still unknown. This specimen belongs to a study of CD8+CD57+ T cells in acquired aplastic anemia. Study context: The sorted CD4+ and CD8+ cells yielded an average roughly 3 ug of DNA.

The germline gives CDR1 DFQATT, CDR2 SNEGSKA (reference sequence). Trimming shortened V by 2 bases and J by 6 bases, and 8 bases separated the two germline ends. This CDR3 is built from 13 residues. It was genomic DNA that served as the template for profiling TCR beta VDJ and CDR3. A single record per CDR3 protein comes from TCRdb applying MiXCR to the reads. In the table there are 250,000 to 300,000 distinct CDR3 sequences, roughly 61% of which are singletons. Before being chosen for sequencing, patients had shown CD8+CD57+ cell expansion by flow cytometry. The enrolled patients all had severe acquired aplastic anemia. Findings of the study overall: Approximately 27 CD8+ CDR3 sequences occurred in both the patients and the controls. CD8+ Simpson's diversity in patients was not significantly different from that in controls.

The chain has TRBV20-1 and TRBJ1-6; no reliable D call. The sequenced material came from sorted CD4+, CD8+, or CD8+CD57+ T cells (not recorded which) from PBMCs. The TCR comes from a human donor with aplastic anemia. In DNA form, the CDR3 reads TGCAGTGCTAGATGGAACCCTAATTCACCCCTCCACTTT. Residues: CSARWNPNSPLHF.